The subject of this entry is one T cell receptor (beta chain). Its antigen is undetermined. The CDR3 spans 18 residues. Looked up from germline, CDR1 is LNHDA and CDR2 is SQIVND (reference sequence). V was pared by 6 bases and J by 4 bases, with 25 bases between. Primers: 60 Vbeta forward and 13 Jbeta reverse. Clones were read by immunoSEQ multiplex PCR, and TCRdb kept only the in-frame ones, dropping some. The sample includes about 160,000 clones, roughly four fifths seen only once; the top ten take roughly 1.4%. Nominal health characterized the donors when sampled, though unrecorded immune exposures were likely. This specimen comes from a study of cytomegalovirus exposure and HLA in healthy donors. Study outcomes and limitations: In vitro assays verified that three CMV-associated chains recognized CMV antigens specifically. In a later analysis, TCR beta V- and J-gene trimming was associated with a missense DCLRE1C variant.

The source material was PBMCs. The chain employs TRBV19 and TRBJ1-5; D may be TRBD1 (5 bases). The TCR was taken from a man aged 55 to 69 in good health and CMV-seronegative. The CDR3 is CASRPTGRPIGLNQPQHF. The CDR3 bases are TGTGCCAGTAGACCTACAGGACGGCCCATCGGTTTAAATCAGCCCCAGCATTTT. The variable domain in full, with the rest retrieved from reference TRBV19 and TRBJ1-5, is DGGITQSPKYLFRKEGQNVTLSCEQNLNHDAMYWYRQDPGQGLRLIYYSQIVNDFQKGDIAEGYSVSREKKESFPLTVTSAQKNPTAFYLCASRPTGRPIGLNQPQHFGDGTRLSIL.